The subject of this entry is one TCR beta chain. No antigen is known for it. The sample holds no much larger clone one base away, and base qualities are not on file. Including the terminal cysteine and phenylalanine, the CDR3 comprises 16 residues. This entry keeps only the CDR3 DNA: 48 bases, framed from base 1. Compared with germline, V lacks 1 base and J lacks 9 bases; bases without a gene match: 10. CDR1 SEHNR and CDR2 FQNEAQ are derived from the germline V gene (reference sequence). This sample is drawn from a study of cytomegalovirus exposure and HLA in healthy donors (dated by TCRdb to about 2017). With regard to the full study: An earlier analysis of some 550 of the donors reported more than 250 Gb of sequence data and 120 million or so unique TCR beta sequences from 150 million to 200 million T cells. Among roughly 400 genotyped donors of the cohort, an average of approximately 250,000 unique TCR beta nucleotide sequences were sequenced per donor, roughly 18% of them non-productive. The later analysis used no new phenotypic data to find candidate immune exposures, relying instead on TCR beta sequences and their occurrence across donors. The aim of the study was to test whether cataloging public T cell receptors could identify signatures of past pathogen exposure. Among the roughly 370 genotyped donors, under 90% belonged to the genetic ancestry cluster associated with self-reported Caucasian donors. An earlier analysis of 587 of the donors applied high-throughput TCR beta sequencing to assess whether each TCR beta V gene segment acted as functional or pseudogenic. An early release that covered about 640 HLA-typed donors contained around 300 gigabases of sequencing data and about 93 million unique TCR sequences. Roughly 5 DR-DQ haplotypes were treated as single units for association and clustering because of strong linkage in the cohort. Typing coverage differed by locus: A, B, C, DRB1 and DQB1 were typed in roughly 620-630 donors, DQA1 in roughly 510, DPA1 in 600 to 610, and DPB1 in 400 to 490. All discovery cohort repertoires had been generated on a single sequencing platform. The study used immunosequencing to profile the T cell repertoires of approximately 650 subjects and linked those repertoires to cytomegalovirus serostatus. Genome-wide SNP genotypes for about 60% of the roughly 670 donors were used in a later genetic analysis, which treated that subset as a discovery cohort. Class I and class II HLA loci were covered by the typing at four-digit resolution. Donor age, sex, ethnicity and CMV serostatus were collected together with the repertoire data. The study combined high-throughput TCR immunosequencing, statistical association of individual TCRs with disease status, and machine learning to predict cytomegalovirus infection status. A later analysis re-examined previously published TCR beta repertoires from more than 550 donors and added high-resolution HLA genotyping to investigate patterns of TCR occurrence. In addition to the first cohort of 666 subjects, a separate validation cohort of some 120 different subjects was used. Here is what the overall study found, with its caveats: Across donors, most TCR sequences were observed very rarely, whereas some public TCRs were present in many individuals. According to the authors, the approach could potentially be generalized to other disease states and immunological phenotypes. Because counts were too low, fewer than 20 rarely observed V segments, including chromosome 9 orphons, were excluded from the earlier analysis of around 590 of the donors. An association between a missense DCLRE1C variant and V-gene and J-gene trimming of TCR beta chains was found in a later genetic analysis and replicated in an independent cohort. The sequencing pipeline was judged likely to have produced a cluster of highly shared sequence variants as a technical artifact. Correlated functional status among segregating V segments might reflect linkage disequilibrium, but an unknown experimental factor could not be ruled out. A further reported finding was that TCR beta sequences accurately predicted the HLA-A and HLA-B alleles for most subjects in the first cohort. According to a later analysis, TCR association rates differed among HLA loci, with DRB1 alleles showing the most associated TCRs and HLA-C alleles showing the fewest. In the study, 164 TCR beta chains were listed as associated with cytomegalovirus. In this cohort, only TCR beta chains were sequenced, and detectable features were limited by the absence of alpha or paired-chain data. In a later analysis, HLA-associated TCR beta chains were found to be more clonally expanded and to have lower generation probabilities than equally common non-associated chains. When HLA alleles, especially DR and DQ, strongly co-occurred, attributing TCR associations to individual alleles was difficult. Several of the top co-occurrence clusters appeared to be linked to parvovirus B19, influenza, CMV and Epstein-Barr virus, according to a later analysis. The 87-base-pair reads could not distinguish some IMGT-functional V segments, including TRBV6-2 and TRBV6-3, so those segments were excluded. The presence/absence analyses assumed that sequencing depth was roughly uniform across donors, and that assumption may not be true. In a later genetic analysis, fewer N-insertions in productive TCRs were reported among donors in an Asian-associated ancestry cluster than the 666-donor mean. For the cohort, immune exposure information was limited to CMV serostatus. In an earlier analysis of approximately 590 of the donors, most TCR beta V segments appeared in productive rearrangements about 90% or about 30% of the time, broadly matching IMGT annotations. The classifier was reported to diagnose cytomegalovirus status with high specificity and sensitivity in both the original cohort and the validation cohort. A later analysis found that most CMV-associated TCR beta chains appeared HLA-restricted, with HLA associations seemingly driven largely by CMV exposure. Because some donors lacked HLA typing at each locus, the association tests relied only on the typed subset. In vitro tests confirmed that three of the cytomegalovirus-associated TCR beta chains recognize cytomegalovirus antigens. Specific HLA alleles were associated with 15,000 to 20,000 TCR beta sequences at a false discovery rate of 0.05 in a later analysis.

The cohort consisted of approximately 690 healthy bone marrow donors. All cohort members were sampled while nominally healthy, although unrecorded immune exposures were likely present. The donor was CMV seropositive and belonged to the group of about 290 seropositive cohort members. A peripheral blood sample was provided by each donor, and peripheral blood mononuclear cells were used for TCR beta sequencing. Genomic DNA was extracted from the blood cell samples with the Qiagen DNeasy Blood Extraction Kit. Library preparation employed the immunoSEQ multiplex PCR assay. For the multiplex PCR, a mixture combining 60 forward primers for TCR Vbeta segments and 13 reverse primers for TCR Jbeta segments was used. Amplification of the CDR3 region of rearranged TCR beta genes was performed with a multiplex PCR assay on genomic DNA. The amplified TCR beta libraries were sequenced on the Illumina HiSeq System as 87-base-pair reads. Concerning the study's data processing: A later analysis tallied around 80 million unique TCR beta chains across the 650 to 750 repertoires, and around 10 million of those chains were shared by two or more donors. Raw reads were error-corrected and collapsed into unique sequences with a nearest-neighbor algorithm that merged closely related sequences to remove PCR and sequencing errors. Alignment of CDR3 sequences to IMGT reference sequences was used to assign V, D and J gene segments. Each retained sequence needed at least a six-nucleotide match to both a V gene segment and a J gene segment. Rearrangements were called productive when the CDR3 lacked stop codons and stayed in frame with V and J; all others were non-productive. CDR3 was defined by IMGT convention, running from the second conserved V-encoded cysteine to the conserved J-encoded phenylalanine. In an earlier analysis of around 570 of the donors, sequences lacking an unambiguous match to a single V gene segment were excluded. An earlier analysis of approximately 590 of the donors classified V segments as functional when productive rearrangements were above 56.7% and as segregating when the standard deviation between donors was above 5%. A statistical classification framework was built for diagnosing cytomegalovirus status from the catalog of TCR beta chain sequences. A later analysis assigned V and J genes by comparing TCR nucleotide sequences with IMGT/GENE-DB human TR gene sequences. The TCRdist pipeline was used in a later analysis to assign CDR3 sequences and most-parsimonious VDJ recombination scenarios. In a later analysis, each TCR beta chain was defined by its CDR3 amino acid sequence together with its V-gene family, and reads lacking a unique V-gene family were excluded. As a way to deal with suspected cross-contamination and a sequencing artifact, a later analysis dropped 640 or so nucleotide sequences that were highly shared and had low generation probability. For each public chain, a later analysis derived a clonal expansion index from normalized ranks of inferred template counts within each repertoire. Generation probabilities in a later analysis came from a VDJ recombination model fitted to out-of-frame rearrangements, and those results were checked against IGoR. Hypergeometric tests were used in a later analysis to score TCR-TCR, TCR-HLA and TCR-CMV co-occurrence, with a repertoire-size bias correction applied to the TCR pairs. To estimate false discovery rates, a later analysis permuted the HLA or CMV assignments 20 times. In a later analysis, co-occurring TCRs were grouped with DBSCAN, and TCRdist sequence similarity was added when clustering was performed within HLA-allele-positive subsets. Repertoires with fewer than 30,000 or more than 120,000 public chains, plus five repertoires with anomalous nucleotide sharing, were excluded from co-occurrence clustering. TCRdb obtained this table from immuneACCESS and retained in-frame rearrangements with V and J assigned. These tables miss some clones; where compared with another copy, unresolved V genes account for less than half of the shortfall, and the remainder is unexplained. Clonal size and the V and J genes are those of that table, whereas D and trimming came from the DNA. This sample has over 150,000 clones in its table, and 70% to 80% of those were observed once. The ten largest clones capture approximately 7.7% of the sample.

Material for sequencing was PBMCs. The clonotype comes from a man aged 25-40 years in good health and CMV-seropositive. The sequence is built from TRBV7-9 and TRBJ1-5; 9 nucleotides in the junction match TRBD1. The CDR3 region has the sequence CASSLVSGTGSPPQHF. The DNA is TGTGCCAGCAGCTTAGTGAGTGGGACAGGGTCGCCGCCCCAGCATTTT. Reference TRBV7-9 and TRBJ1-5 proteins supply the regions before and after the CDR3; the full variable domain is: DTGVSQNPRHKITKRGQNVTFRCDPISEHNRLYWYRQTLGQGPEFLTYFQNEAQLEKSRLLSDRFSAERPKGSFSTLEIQRTEQGDSAMYLCASSLVSGTGSPPQHFGDGTRLSIL.